Shown below are 25 T cell receptor beta chains from a single sample sequenced in a study of sequential checkpoint blockade in melanoma. As to treatment: randomized to nivolumab then ipilimumab (arm A) or the reverse (arm B). Measured with immunoSEQ multiplex PCR; TCRdb has only the in-frame clones, and not every one. Of about 3,900 clones listed, 60% to 70% were seen once; the top ten hold more than 70%. The sequencing here drew on CD8+ T cells sorted from blood (inferred from file names), taken from a patient given nivolumab and ipilimumab in sequence. These receptors were taken from a human donor with melanoma.

This chain links TRBV30 with TRBJ1-6; no firm D call. CDR1 and CDR2 from the germline V gene are GTSNPN and SVGIG (reference sequence). This CDR3 is built from 11 residues. V was clipped by 3 bases and J by 9 bases, with 6 bases between them. DNA for the CDR3: TGTGCCTGGAGCATCGGTTCACCCCTCCACTTT. It is translated as CAWSIGSPLHF.

This clone was seen only a few times. The V and J genes are TRBV11-1 and TRBJ2-7, with 7 bases identical to TRBD1. Germline loops: CDR1 SGHAT, CDR2 FQDESV (reference sequence). The V and J ends lost 5 bases and 3 bases, in that order; junction bases with no gene match: 13. The length of the CDR3 is 16 residues. This CDR3 is CASSQDSWAGGYEQYF. DNA for the CDR3: TGTGCCAGCAGCCAAGATTCGTGGGCAGGGGGCTACGAGCAGTACTTC.

The chain carries TRBV9 and TRBJ2-7; 9 bases agree with TRBD1. V was clipped by 4 bases and J by 7 bases; unmatched bases: 9. The germline gives CDR1 SGDLS, CDR2 YYNGEE. The CDR3 is 14 amino acids. This CDR3 reads CASSNDRGSWEQYF. The DNA of the CDR3 is TGTGCCAGCAGCAATGACAGGGGGAGTTGGGAGCAGTACTTC. Using reference TRBV9 and TRBJ2-7 for the parts outside the CDR3, the full variable domain is DSGVTQTPKHLITATGQRVTLRCSPRSGDLSVYWYQQSLDQGLQFLIQYYNGEERAKGNILERFSAQQFPDLHSELNLSSLELGDSALYFCASSNDRGSWEQYFGPGTRLTVT.

This clone appeared a few times. CDR3 coding DNA: TGCGCCAGCAGCCAAGATTTCGCAGGGGGCTACGAGCAGTACTTC. Residues: CASSQDFAGGYEQYF. The chain carries TRBV4-3 and TRBJ2-7, with 7 bases fitting TRBD1. This CDR3 has 15 amino acids. Germline V gene lookup returns CDR1 LGHNA and CDR2 YSLEER. J gave up 3 bases and V 0 bases, and 5 bases lay outside the gene matches.

The J gene is TRBJ1-1, the V gene TRBV6-6, with TRBD1 identical over 7 bases. There are 16 residues in the CDR3. The germline CDR1 and CDR2 sequences are MNHNY and SVGAGI (reference sequence). The junction had 10 bases not matched to a gene; V was cut back by 6 bases and J by 0 bases. The CDR3 coding sequence is TGTGCCAGCAGGGGACAGCCATGGGGACTGAACACTGAAGCTTTCTTT. Amino acid sequence: CASRGQPWGLNTEAFF.

The chain employs TRBV9 and TRBJ2-7; D gene unclear. In germline, CDR1 is SGDLS, CDR2 YYNGEE. V was cut by 0 bases and J by 0 bases, with 10 bases left in between. This CDR3 region has 15 residues. CDR3 in amino acids: CASSVGAPTSYEQYF. The CDR3 bases are TGTGCCAGCAGCGTAGGGGCTCCTACCTCCTACGAGCAGTACTTC.

The gene calls are TRBV30 and TRBJ1-1, with TRBD1 identical over 7 bases. The V segment lost 3 bases and the J segment 6 bases; nucleotides outside the gene matches: 4. The CDR3 loop spans 12 amino acids. The V gene's germline CDR1 is GTSNPN and CDR2 SVGIG (reference sequence). The CDR3: CAWSRGQAEAFF. DNA for the CDR3: TGTGCCTGGAGCCGAGGACAGGCTGAAGCTTTCTTT.

This sequence joins TRBV6-5 and TRBJ2-1, with TRBD2 matching 7 bases. The length of the CDR3 is 13 residues. Germline CDR1 MNHEY, CDR2 SVGAGI. V lost 4 bases to trimming and J lost 10 bases; unmatched junction nucleotides: 7. The CDR3: CASSWVAGLEQFF. CDR3 coding DNA: TGTGCCAGCAGTTGGGTAGCGGGCCTGGAGCAGTTCTTC.

The chain combines TRBV7-6 with TRBJ1-3; D call uncertain. This CDR3 is 14 amino acids long. Trimming removed 2 bases from V and 0 bases from J, with 5 bases in between. The germline gives CDR1 SGHVS, CDR2 FNYEAQ. CDR3 sequence: CASSLTDSGNTIYF. The CDR3 bases are TGTGCCAGCAGCTTAACAGACTCTGGAAACACCATATATTTT.

Note on this clone: A far larger clone is a single base away, which makes a read error likely. The DNA of the CDR3 is TGCGCCAGCAGCTTGGCAGGGGGCTGGGGCTACTCCTTC. This encodes CASSLAGGWGYSF. The V call is TRBV5-1, the J call TRBJ1-2, with 8 positions matching TRBD1. Germline CDR1 and CDR2: SGHRS and YFSETQ. CDR3 length equals 13 residues.

This chain connects TRBV4-3 to TRBJ2-7, with D tentatively TRBD2 (6 bases). This CDR3 has 15 residues. Germline values: CDR1 LGHNA, CDR2 YSLEER. Between the trimmed V and J ends, which lost 6 bases and 3 bases, there was a span of 18 bases. CDR3 loop: CASRPALSGVYEQYF. DNA for the CDR3: TGCGCCAGCAGACCGGCTCTTAGCGGTGTCTACGAGCAGTACTTC.

The chain carries TRBV14 and TRBJ1-1; 7 bases are shared with TRBD1. After removal of 8 bases from V and 2 bases from J, the junction contained 2 bases not matched to a gene. In germline, CDR1 is SGHDN, CDR2 FVKESK. The CDR3 contains 12 residues. The CDR3 reads CASHRGNTEAFF. In nucleotides, the CDR3 is TGTGCCAGCCACAGGGGAAACACTGAAGCTTTCTTT.

The chain joins TRBV5-4 to TRBJ2-5, with D hard to call. CDR1 is SGHNT, CDR2 YYREEE, per germline (reference sequence). CDR3 length: 15 amino acids. V was trimmed by 3 bases and J by 5 bases, leaving 17 bases between them. The CDR3 loop is CASSSGSEVVETQYF. For the CDR3, the DNA is TGTGCCAGCAGCTCCGGGTCCGAAGTTGTGGAGACCCAGTACTTC. Supplemented by reference TRBV5-4 and TRBJ2-5, the full variable domain reads ETGVTQSPTHLIKTRGQQVTLRCSSQSGHNTVSWYQQALGQGPQFIFQYYREEENGRGNFPPRFSGLQFPNYSSELNVNALELDDSALYLCASSSGSEVVETQYFGPGTRLLVL.

This clone was detected only a few times. The same CDR3 also results from other DNA sequences found in this sample. Here the CDR3 DNA reads TGTGCCAGCAGCCTCCGGGGAGGGTTCTACGAGCAGTACTTC. Encoded protein: CASSLRGGFYEQYF. This chain uses TRBV6-5 with TRBJ2-7, with TRBD2 identical over 7 bases. After removal of 6 bases from V and 3 bases from J, the junction contained 8 bases not matched to a gene. This CDR3 comprises 14 residues. Germline CDR1 reads MNHEY; CDR2 reads SVGAGI.

There are a few counts of this clone. The J gene is TRBJ2-7, the V gene TRBV25-1; 7 nucleotides line up with TRBD1. The germline V gene encodes CDR1 MGHDK and CDR2 SYGVNS. This CDR3 spans 16 amino acids. The V gene end was trimmed by 6 bases and the J gene end by 3 bases; junction bases not matched to a gene: 14. The CDR3 sequence: CASSQDSWAGGYEQYF. The CDR3 nucleotides read TGTGCCAGCAGCCAAGATTCGTGGGCAGGGGGCTACGAGCAGTACTTC.

The chain carries TRBV19 and TRBJ2-1; 8 bases are shared with TRBD1. Unmatched junction bases numbered 6, after V lost 6 bases and J lost 2 bases. Germline CDR1 and CDR2: LNHDA and SQIVND (reference sequence). The CDR3 length is 15 residues. The CDR3 protein is CASSSDRGPYNEQFF. In DNA, the CDR3 is TGTGCCAGTAGCTCCGACAGGGGACCCTACAATGAGCAGTTCTTC.

The genes are TRBV18 and TRBJ1-1, with 7 positions matching TRBD1. The CDR3 has 16 residues. Germline loops: CDR1 KGHSH, CDR2 LQKENI. With V trimmed by 3 bases and J by 3 bases, 10 bases remained unmatched. The CDR3 loop reads CASSPRQGDVDTEAFF. CDR3 nucleotide sequence: TGTGCCAGCTCACCCCGACAGGGAGATGTTGACACTGAAGCTTTCTTT.

This clone was seen a few times. This chain links TRBV13 with TRBJ2-3; TRBD1 aligns across 8 bases. Germline values: CDR1 PRHDT, CDR2 FYEKMQ (reference sequence). This CDR3 has 16 amino acids. Germline trimming cut 5 bases from V and 3 bases from J; bases unmatched to any gene: 10. For the CDR3, the DNA is TGTGCCAGCAGCCCTCCCCGGACAGGGAAAACAGATACGCAGTATTTT. It codes for CASSPPRTGKTDTQYF.

J is TRBJ2-5 and V is TRBV7-6; 9 positions agree with TRBD2. The J call is in doubt because the DNA end fits TRBJ2-7 better. This CDR3 region has 17 residues. Germline-derived CDR1 and CDR2 are SGHVS and FNYEAQ. CDR3 region: CASSLSSAGTSPYEQYF. The DNA for the CDR3 is TGTGCCAGCAGCTTATCTTCCGCCGGGACTAGCCCTTACGAGCAGTACTTC.

This clone was picked up a small number of times. V usage is TRBV11-2 and J usage is TRBJ1-2, with D possibly TRBD1 on 5 matching bases. Trimming shortened V by 6 bases and J by 7 bases, and 6 bases separated the two germline ends. This CDR3 region has 10 residues. The germline V gene has CDR1 SGHAT and CDR2 FQNNGV. In DNA form, the CDR3 reads TGTGCCAGCAGGGGGGGTGGCTACACCTTC. It is translated as CASRGGGYTF.

The chain uses TRBV6-1 and TRBJ2-3, with D possibly matching TRBD2 (6 bases). The germline gives CDR1 MNHNS, CDR2 SASEGT. This CDR3 is 14 amino acids long. V was clipped by 7 bases and J by 2 bases, with 13 bases between them. CDR3 bases: TGTGCCAGCAATGGCGGGAACCCCACAGATACGCAGTATTTT. This gives the protein CASNGGNPTDTQYF.

The chain couples TRBV7-9 to TRBJ2-7; D is unresolved. The CDR3 has 13 residues. From germline, CDR1 is SEHNR and CDR2 FQNEAQ (reference sequence). V was pared by 10 bases and J by 1 base, with 14 bases between. The CDR3, as DNA: TGTGCCACCCACCCCGCGGCTTCCTACGAGCAGTACTTC. It translates to CATHPAASYEQYF.

Of note for this clone: No conserved phenylalanine or tryptophan ends this CDR3, so it is likely a read error. This chain joins TRBV29-1 and TRBJ1-1; 7 nucleotides align to TRBD1. CDR1 is SQVTM and CDR2 is ANQGSEA in the germline V gene. V lost 7 bases to trimming and J lost 3 bases; unmatched junction nucleotides: 23. The CDR3 is 18 residues long. The CDR3 sequence: CSGRLDRDPNRPYTEAFS. The CDR3 nucleotides read TGCAGCGGCCGACTCGACAGGGATCCCAACAGACCGTACACTGAAGCTTTCTCT.

V and J are TRBV27 and TRBJ2-1; D uncertain. CDR3 length: 13 amino acids. The V gene's germline CDR1 is MNHEY and CDR2 SMNVEV (reference sequence). V was trimmed by 5 bases and J by 9 bases, leaving 14 bases between them. In DNA form, the CDR3 reads TGTGCCAGCAGTCCCACTTCACAGTTTGAGCAGTTCTTC. Amino acids: CASSPTSQFEQFF.

The J gene is TRBJ1-1, the V gene TRBV25-1; 9 positions agree with TRBD1. There are 15 residues in the CDR3. Per germline, CDR1 MGHDK and CDR2 SYGVNS. V shed 7 bases, J shed 3 bases, and the junction held 9 bases outside the gene matches. The CDR3 sequence is CASTPQGAGYTEAFF. In DNA, the CDR3 is TGTGCCAGCACACCACAGGGGGCTGGGTACACTGAAGCTTTCTTT. Full variable domain (remainder filled in from reference TRBV25-1 and TRBJ1-1): EADIYQTPRYLVIGTGKKITLECSQTMGHDKMYWYQQDPGMELHLIHYSYGVNSTEKGDLSSESTVSRIRTEHFPLTLESARPSHTSQYLCASTPQGAGYTEAFFGQGTRLTVV.